This T cell receptor beta chain was sequenced during a study of T cell responses to AZD1222 COVID-19 vaccine. Findings and limits, study-wide: Without day 14 samples, only post-peak T cell repertoires were studied.

Concerning this clone itself: As yet, its antigen is unknown.

CDR1 and CDR2 from the germline V gene are GTSNPN and SVGIG (reference sequence). This CDR3 spans 14 amino acids. V was cut by 4 bases and J by 5 bases, with 12 bases left in between. Some clones are missing from TCRdb's copy, which holds only in-frame ones; the method was immunoSEQ multiplex PCR. The sample records 200,000 or so clones, about 90% being singletons. The sequenced sample was peripheral blood, obtained on day 0 of AZD1222 vaccination. The sequence came from an adult in good health. The J gene is TRBJ1-6, the V gene TRBV30; tentatively, D is TRBD1 (5 bases). Here the CDR3 reads CAWIRGGDNSPLHF. In nucleotides, the CDR3 is TGTGCCTGGATACGGGGGGGAGATAATTCACCCCTCCACTTT.